This T cell receptor (beta chain) was obtained from a study of T cells expressing NK-cell markers. Across the study: There were seven HCMV-seropositive donors and one seronegative donor among the eight sequenced. Broader study findings: Dominant NKG2C+ clonotype frequencies of 1.0-7.0% of CD8+ T cells were measured in over five donors. A handful of donors likewise had their CD3+CD56-NKG2C+ fraction led by these clonotypes. Evidence did not settle whether expanded NKG2C+ T cell clones targeted HCMV.

Germline V gene sequence: CDR1 MNHNS, CDR2 SASEGT. The CDR3 has 15 residues. TCRdb re-called the 5' RACE reads and gives one entry per CDR3 protein, without DNA. Recorded for this sample: roughly 180,000 distinct CDR3 sequences. For this clonotype: Its antigen is unknown.

Source material: blood T cells: a sorted CD56 or NKG2C T cell subset, CD4+ or CD8+ T cells, or bulk PBMC T cells (not recorded which). V and J are TRBV6-1 and TRBJ2-4. The receptor was isolated from a man aged 18-70 years in good health. CDR3 amino acids: CASSSGPWGKNIQYF.